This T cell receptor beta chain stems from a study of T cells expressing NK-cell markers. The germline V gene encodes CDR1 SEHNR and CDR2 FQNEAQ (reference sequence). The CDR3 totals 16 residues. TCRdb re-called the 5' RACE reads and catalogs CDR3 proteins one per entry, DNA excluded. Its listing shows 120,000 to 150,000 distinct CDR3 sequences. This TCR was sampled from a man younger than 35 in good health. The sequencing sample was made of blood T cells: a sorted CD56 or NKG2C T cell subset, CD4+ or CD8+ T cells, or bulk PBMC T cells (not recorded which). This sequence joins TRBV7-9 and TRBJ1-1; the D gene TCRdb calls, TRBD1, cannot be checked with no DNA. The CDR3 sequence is CASSLGAGAANTEAFF.